This T cell receptor (beta chain) was recovered during a study of T cells in Graves' hyperthyroidism and ophthalmopathy. Across the study: Specimen type is peripheral blood, collected at initial diagnosis prior to any treatment. Study findings and constraints: Expanded thyroid clonotypes (above 0.001) were mostly also found in blood.

Ten or more counts support this clonotype. Its target is unknown. The hyperthyroidism patients had all been newly diagnosed, and their disease duration was under 2 months. Their ages ranged from 18 to 65 years. V was pared by 4 bases and J by 2 bases, with 14 bases between. This CDR3 region has 15 residues. RNA transcripts yielded amplified TCR beta CDR3 regions. A first-round RT-PCR of the TCR CDR3 used the HTBI primer set. TCRdb used MiXCR to reprocess the multiplex PCR reads, holding one entry per CDR3 protein. The data hold 550,000 to 850,000 distinct CDR3 sequences, with approximately 19% observed a single time.

The TCR originated in a woman aged 50 to 60 with Graves' hyperthyroidism that later progressed to Graves' ophthalmopathy. The V call is TRBV12-3 or TRBV12-4, the J call TRBJ1-1; D is perhaps TRBD1 (5 bases). Sample: blood. The CDR3 DNA reads TGTGCCAGCAGTTCCTTACGTCAGGGAAACACTGAAGCTTTCTTT. Its protein product is CASSSLRQGNTEAFF.